This T cell receptor beta chain is drawn from a study of blood T cell repertoires in COVID-19. Study-wide background: Samples came from the United States, Italy and Spain, spanning acute and convalescent COVID-19.

Using immunoSEQ multiplex PCR, the repertoire was profiled, and TCRdb retains in-frame clones only, with some absent. This sample yields approximately 55,000 clones, of which over 60% are seen a single time; approximately 18% belongs to the top ten. Seattle participants joined during active infection and were tracked over time. CDR3 length: 15 residues. Looked up from germline, CDR1 is SGDLS and CDR2 is YYNGEE. J lost 5 bases, V lost 7 bases, and 13 bases had no gene match. J is TRBJ2-5 and V is TRBV9, with 8 nucleotides matching TRBD1. This sequence originates from a man aged 25-40 years with COVID-19, enrolled during active disease. The sample consisted of peripheral blood. The CDR3 loop is CASSPQQGEKETQYF. CDR3 nucleotide sequence: TGTGCCAGCTCACCCCAACAGGGGGAGAAGGAGACCCAGTACTTC.